One and the same sample provided the 14 T cell receptor beta chains below, sequenced in a study of blood T cell repertoires in COVID-19. The table came from immunoSEQ multiplex PCR; TCRdb's copy has only in-frame clones and leaves some out. The table shows about 220,000 clones, with about 85% occurring only once. Source material: peripheral blood. The receptors originated from a middle-aged man who had recovered from COVID-19.

This sequence joins TRBV6-5 and TRBJ2-6; the D gene is possibly TRBD1 (5 bases). The V end lost 5 bases, the J end lost 0 bases, and 8 bases lay between the germline ends. The CDR3 consists of 15 residues. Germline loops: CDR1 MNHEY, CDR2 SVGAGI. CDR3 amino acids: CASSTQVSGANVLTF. The CDR3 DNA is TGTGCCAGCAGTACACAGGTCTCTGGGGCCAACGTCCTGACTTTC.

The rearrangement links TRBV12-5 to TRBJ2-3; D gene ambiguous. Germline lookup yields CDR1 LGHNT and CDR2 FRNRAP. V lost 7 bases, J lost 6 bases, and 8 bases lay in between. The CDR3 extends over 11 amino acids. The CDR3 sequence is CASALLDTQYF. The CDR3 DNA follows: TGTGCTAGTGCCCTTCTGGATACGCAGTATTTT. The whole variable domain, remainder taken from reference TRBV12-5 and TRBJ2-3, is DARVTQTPRHKVTEMGQEVTMRCQPILGHNTVFWYRQTMMQGLELLAYFRNRAPLDDSGMPKDRFSAEMPDATLATLKIQPSEPRDSAVYFCASALLDTQYFGPGTRLTVL.

J is TRBJ2-3 and V is TRBV2; D is ambiguous. Germline V gene lookup returns CDR1 SNHLY and CDR2 FYNNEI. The CDR3 is made up of 14 amino acids. Trimming shortened V by 4 bases and J by 3 bases, and 11 bases separated the two germline ends. The CDR3 reads CASSASGGTDTQYF. The CDR3 coding sequence is TGTGCCAGCAGTGCTTCGGGTGGGACAGATACGCAGTATTTT.

The chain combines TRBV6-5 with TRBJ2-1, with D tentatively TRBD2 (5 bases). Germline V gene lookup returns CDR1 MNHEY and CDR2 SVGAGI. The CDR3 is 14 residues long. V was clipped by 6 bases and J by 0 bases, with 9 bases between them. The CDR3 spells CASSRGISYNEQFF. CDR3 nucleotides: TGTGCCAGCAGCCGAGGGATCTCCTACAATGAGCAGTTCTTC.

The CDR3 DNA reads as TGTGCCAGCAGTTTCCGGGGGGGCAGCTCCTACGAGCAGTACTTC. It is translated as CASSFRGGSSYEQYF. The chain recombines TRBV28 with TRBJ2-7; 8 positions agree with TRBD2. This CDR3 is built from 15 residues. Germline CDR1 MDHEN, CDR2 SYDVKM. After removal of 3 bases from V and 0 bases from J, the junction contained 4 bases not matched to a gene. The full variable domain, with the rest looked up from reference TRBV28 and TRBJ2-7, is DVKVTQSSRYLVKRTGEKVFLECVQDMDHENMFWYRQDPGLGLRLIYFSYDVKMKEKGDIPEGYSVSREKKERFSLILESASTNQTSMYLCASSFRGGSSYEQYFGPGTRLTVT.

Only one count was recorded for this clone. The rearrangement uses TRBV27 and TRBJ2-7, with TRBD2 identical over 7 bases. This CDR3 region has 14 residues. The junction had 6 bases not matched to a gene; V was cut back by 2 bases and J by 5 bases. CDR1 MNHEY and CDR2 SMNVEV come from the germline V gene (reference sequence). This CDR3 reads CASSLRGGVNEQYF. The CDR3 nucleotides are TGTGCCAGCAGTTTACGGGGAGGGGTAAACGAGCAGTACTTC.

This chain uses TRBV29-1 with TRBJ2-5; TRBD2 agrees at 9 bases. Unmatched junction bases numbered 17, after V lost 2 bases and J lost 4 bases. The CDR3 contains 18 residues. Per the germline V gene, CDR1 is SQVTM and CDR2 is ANQGSEA. The CDR3 reads CSVEWADRREGRRETQYF. DNA of the CDR3: TGCAGCGTTGAATGGGCCGATCGGCGGGAGGGCCGTAGAGAGACCCAGTACTTC. Full variable domain (missing parts from reference TRBV29-1 and TRBJ2-5): SAVISQKPSRDICQRGTSLTIQCQVDSQVTMMFWYRQQPGQSLTLIATANQGSEATYESGFVIDKFPISRPNLTFSTLTVSNMSPEDSSIYLCSVEWADRREGRRETQYFGPGTRLLVL.

This clone was counted once. CDR3 loop: CASSQAPKTSGRDVVPFF. The CDR3 DNA reads TGCGCCAGCAGTCAAGCACCGAAGACTAGCGGGAGGGACGTGGTACCGTTCTTC. The chain links TRBV23-1 to TRBJ2-1, with 14 nucleotides matching TRBD2. TRBV23-1 is identified as an open reading frame with a role that is uncertain. The CDR3 has 18 residues. V lost 2 bases to trimming and J lost 15 bases; unmatched junction nucleotides: 18.

The CDR3 loop is CASSTPGLIHEQYF. CDR3 nucleotide sequence: TGTGCCAGCAGCACACCGGGACTTATACACGAGCAGTACTTC. V and J are TRBV28 and TRBJ2-7; TRBD2 might be the D (6 bases). CDR3 length equals 14 residues. The V end was cut by 6 bases, the J end by 5 bases, with 17 bases between. Germline values: CDR1 MDHEN, CDR2 SYDVKM.

The chain is built from TRBV7-9 and TRBJ2-3; D is undetermined. V lost 1 base and J 0 bases, leaving 8 bases between the germline ends. The germline V gene encodes CDR1 SEHNR and CDR2 FQNEAQ (reference sequence). The CDR3 is 15 residues long. CDR3 region: CASSLGELSTDTQYF. Here the CDR3 DNA reads TGTGCCAGCAGCTTAGGCGAGCTTAGCACAGATACGCAGTATTTT.

The V gene is TRBV5-4, the J gene TRBJ2-2; 14 bases are shared with TRBD2. The CDR3 runs 16 residues. Germline CDR1 is SGHNT and CDR2 is YYREEE (reference sequence). V shed 5 bases and J 7 bases; nucleotides not matched to a gene: 7. The CDR3, as DNA: TGTGCCAGCAGGCGACTAGCGGGAGGGCCAGTCGGGGAGCTGTTTTTT. Its protein is CASRRLAGGPVGELFF.

The rearrangement joins TRBV19 to TRBJ1-1; D perhaps matches TRBD1 (5 bases). Germline V gene sequence: CDR1 LNHDA, CDR2 SQIVND (reference sequence). The V end was cut by 5 bases, the J end by 5 bases, with 9 bases between. This CDR3 has 12 residues. The CDR3 DNA follows: TGTGCCAGTAGTGGCCGACAGACTGAAGCTTTCTTT. Its translation: CASSGRQTEAFF. The variable domain in full, completed from reference TRBV19 and TRBJ1-1, reads DGGITQSPKYLFRKEGQNVTLSCEQNLNHDAMYWYRQDPGQGLRLIYYSQIVNDFQKGDIAEGYSVSREKKESFPLTVTSAQKNPTAFYLCASSGRQTEAFFGQGTRLTVV.

This clone was seen just once. V usage is TRBV7-9 and J usage is TRBJ2-7; 10 nucleotides agree with TRBD2. Germline CDR1 is SEHNR and CDR2 is FQNEAQ (reference sequence). There are 15 residues in the CDR3. V lost 4 bases to trimming and J lost 1 base; unmatched junction nucleotides: 4. The CDR3 here is CASSSSGRASYEQYF. CDR3 DNA sequence: TGTGCCAGCAGCTCCAGCGGGAGGGCTTCCTACGAGCAGTACTTC.

This chain connects TRBV3-1 (or the pseudogene TRBV3-2) to TRBJ1-1; D call uncertain. The germline V gene has CDR1 LGHDT and CDR2 YNNKEL (reference sequence). Trimming took off 0 bases at V and 0 bases at J, with 14 bases between the two ends. CDR3 length: 17 residues. CDR3 DNA: TGTGCCAGCAGCCAAGATTTCAGCGGCTTCTTGAACACTGAAGCTTTCTTT. Protein: CASSQDFSGFLNTEAFF.